These T cell receptor beta chains were read from a single sample in a study of glioma-infiltrating T cells after dendritic cell vaccination. Sequencing was performed with immunoSEQ multiplex PCR; in TCRdb, only in-frame clones are kept and a portion is missing. The sample has about 50,000 clones, 85% seen once; the top ten hold 11%. This material consisted of blood, taken before dendritic cell vaccination. Receptors originate from a human donor with glioblastoma. CDR3s include the opening cysteine and the closing phenylalanine or tryptophan. A D gene is named only where the DNA matches it firmly. Size values are once, few and many counts, or a class for expanded clones, and some rows have none.

d_call: NA; v_call: TRBV2; j_call: TRBJ1-2; clone_size: NA; cdr3_aa: CARSGGSRTTYGYTF; cdr3_nt: TGTGCCAGAAGCGGAGGGAGTAGGACGACCTATGGCTACACCTTC
d_call: NA; v_call: TRBV7-9; j_call: TRBJ1-4; clone_size: once; cdr3_aa: CASSLQGKLFF; cdr3_nt: TGTGCCAGCAGCTTACAGGGAAAACTGTTTTTT
d_call: NA; v_call: TRBV2; j_call: TRBJ2-5; clone_size: NA; cdr3_aa: CASSVRREETQYF; cdr3_nt: TGTGCCAGCAGTGTAAGGAGAGAAGAGACCCAGTACTTC
d_call: TRBD1; v_call: TRBV7-2; j_call: TRBJ1-5; clone_size: NA; cdr3_aa: CASSRDRVESQPQHF; cdr3_nt: TGTGCCAGCAGTAGAGACAGGGTTGAAAGTCAGCCCCAGCATTTT
d_call: NA; v_call: TRBV5-1; j_call: TRBJ2-7; clone_size: NA; cdr3_aa: CASSLRGGVHEQYF; cdr3_nt: TGCGCCAGCAGCTTGAGGGGGGGGGTACACGAGCAGTACTTC
d_call: TRBD1; v_call: TRBV18; j_call: TRBJ1-1; clone_size: NA; cdr3_aa: CASSPPTGVNTEAFF; cdr3_nt: TGTGCCAGCTCACCACCGACAGGGGTAAACACTGAAGCTTTCTTT
d_call: NA; v_call: TRBV5-5; j_call: TRBJ1-1; clone_size: NA; cdr3_aa: CASSPGQLYAEAFF; cdr3_nt: TGTGCCAGCAGCCCAGGACAGCTTTATGCTGAAGCTTTCTTT
d_call: TRBD1; v_call: TRBV4-2; j_call: TRBJ2-7; clone_size: few; cdr3_aa: CASSQDRGQDYEQYF; cdr3_nt: TGTGCCAGCAGCCAAGATAGGGGACAGGACTACGAGCAGTACTTC
d_call: NA; v_call: TRBV27; j_call: TRBJ2-7; clone_size: NA; cdr3_aa: CASSFPGKFDEQYF; cdr3_nt: TGTGCCAGCAGTTTTCCGGGGAAATTTGACGAGCAGTACTTC
d_call: TRBD2; v_call: TRBV9; j_call: TRBJ2-7; clone_size: NA; cdr3_aa: CASSAGLAGGAEQYF; cdr3_nt: TGTGCCAGCAGCGCCGGACTAGCGGGAGGCGCCGAGCAGTACTTC
d_call: TRBD1; v_call: TRBV7-9; j_call: TRBJ2-5; clone_size: NA; cdr3_aa: CASSLVQGTEGGTQYF; cdr3_nt: TGTGCCAGCAGCTTAGTTCAGGGGACAGAAGGAGGGACCCAGTACTTC
d_call: NA; v_call: TRBV27; j_call: TRBJ1-2; clone_size: NA; cdr3_aa: CASSLSVTGYGYTF; cdr3_nt: TGTGCCAGCAGTTTATCGGTGACGGGATATGGCTACACCTTC
d_call: TRBD2; v_call: TRBV19; j_call: TRBJ2-7; clone_size: once; cdr3_aa: CASSRGLAGMYEQYF; cdr3_nt: TGTGCCAGTAGTAGGGGACTAGCGGGAATGTACGAGCAGTACTTC
d_call: TRBD1; v_call: TRBV6-1; j_call: TRBJ2-3; clone_size: NA; cdr3_aa: CASSEWGTGKDTQYF; cdr3_nt: TGTGCCAGCAGTGAATGGGGGACAGGGAAAGATACGCAGTATTTT
d_call: NA; v_call: TRBV7-2; j_call: TRBJ2-3; clone_size: NA; cdr3_aa: CASSLRLRTEGVDTQYF; cdr3_nt: TGTGCCAGCAGCCTACGCCTCCGGACTGAAGGCGTAGATACGCAGTATTTT
d_call: NA; v_call: TRBV6-6; j_call: TRBJ2-7; clone_size: NA; cdr3_aa: CATRVYSYEQYF; cdr3_nt: TGTGCCACCAGGGTCTACTCCTACGAGCAGTACTTC
d_call: TRBD1; v_call: TRBV10-1; j_call: TRBJ2-5; clone_size: NA; cdr3_aa: CASSEGTGAVQETQYF; cdr3_nt: TGCGCCAGCAGCGAAGGGACAGGGGCGGTTCAAGAGACCCAGTACTTC
d_call: NA; v_call: TRBV4-1; j_call: TRBJ2-2; clone_size: NA; cdr3_aa: CASSQDPGHILGPNTGELFF; cdr3_nt: TGCGCCAGCAGCCAAGATCCGGGACACATTCTGGGACCGAACACCGGGGAGCTGTTTTTT
d_call: TRBD2; v_call: TRBV7-9; j_call: TRBJ2-3; clone_size: NA; cdr3_aa: CASSQLAGGTDTQYF; cdr3_nt: TGTGCCAGCAGCCAACTAGCGGGCGGGACAGATACGCAGTATTTT
d_call: TRBD1; v_call: TRBV25-1; j_call: TRBJ1-1; clone_size: NA; cdr3_aa: CASSEPGTGVRTEAFF; cdr3_nt: TGTGCCAGCAGTGAACCCGGGACAGGGGTTCGCACTGAAGCTTTCTTT
d_call: NA; v_call: TRBV2; j_call: TRBJ2-6; clone_size: NA; cdr3_aa: CASSPSAGSGANVLTF; cdr3_nt: TGTGCCAGCAGCCCTTCGGCGGGATCTGGGGCCAACGTCCTGACTTTC
d_call: TRBD2; v_call: TRBV5-1; j_call: TRBJ2-2; clone_size: NA; cdr3_aa: CASSPWGGANTGELFF; cdr3_nt: TGCGCCAGCAGCCCATGGGGGGGGGCGAACACCGGGGAGCTGTTTTTT
d_call: TRBD1; v_call: TRBV7-9; j_call: TRBJ1-1; clone_size: once; cdr3_aa: CASSAGTGGGEAFF; cdr3_nt: TGTGCCAGCAGCGCGGGGACAGGAGGGGGTGAAGCTTTCTTT
d_call: TRBD1; v_call: TRBV10-1; j_call: TRBJ1-5; clone_size: NA; cdr3_aa: CASSAGDRGQPQHF; cdr3_nt: TGCGCCAGCAGTGCAGGGGACAGGGGGCAGCCCCAGCATTTT
d_call: NA; v_call: TRBV7-9; j_call: TRBJ1-5; clone_size: NA; cdr3_aa: CANSLLNQPQHF; cdr3_nt: TGTGCCAACAGCTTACTCAATCAGCCCCAGCATTTT
d_call: NA; v_call: TRBV27; j_call: TRBJ1-1; clone_size: NA; cdr3_aa: CASSLFPNSMNTEAFF; cdr3_nt: TGTGCCAGCAGTTTATTCCCCAACTCCATGAACACTGAAGCTTTCTTT
d_call: NA; v_call: TRBV7-6; j_call: TRBJ2-7; clone_size: NA; cdr3_aa: CASSFGGPHSYEQYF; cdr3_nt: TGTGCCAGCAGCTTTGGCGGGCCGCACTCCTACGAGCAGTACTTC
d_call: NA; v_call: TRBV7-9; j_call: TRBJ2-5; clone_size: NA; cdr3_aa: CASSYREGGVQETQYF; cdr3_nt: TGTGCCAGCAGCTATAGAGAGGGAGGTGTGCAAGAGACCCAGTACTTC
d_call: NA; v_call: TRBV5-5; j_call: TRBJ2-3; clone_size: NA; cdr3_aa: CASMRYTDTQYF; cdr3_nt: TGTGCCAGCATGAGGTACACAGATACGCAGTATTTT
d_call: TRBD2; v_call: TRBV5-6; j_call: TRBJ2-7; clone_size: NA; cdr3_aa: CASKSFERESYEQYF; cdr3_nt: TGTGCCAGCAAATCCTTTGAGCGGGAATCCTACGAGCAGTACTTC
d_call: NA; v_call: TRBV2; j_call: TRBJ1-1; clone_size: NA; cdr3_aa: CASSAVVLRGGTEAFF; cdr3_nt: TGTGCCAGCAGTGCGGTCGTCCTCCGGGGGGGCACTGAAGCTTTCTTT
d_call: TRBD2; v_call: TRBV6-6; j_call: TRBJ2-5; clone_size: NA; cdr3_aa: CASISGGSGETQYF; cdr3_nt: TGTGCCAGCATAAGCGGCGGGAGCGGGGAGACCCAGTACTTC
d_call: NA; v_call: TRBV14; j_call: TRBJ1-2; clone_size: NA; cdr3_aa: CASSQDRVGGYTF; cdr3_nt: TGTGCCAGCAGCCAAGACAGGGTCGGTGGCTACACCTTC
d_call: NA; v_call: TRBV7-2; j_call: TRBJ2-2; clone_size: NA; cdr3_aa: CASRIESGTGELFF; cdr3_nt: TGTGCCAGCAGGATAGAATCGGGCACCGGGGAGCTGTTTTTT
d_call: TRBD1; v_call: TRBV19; j_call: TRBJ1-1; clone_size: few; cdr3_aa: CATRQGNMNTEAFF; cdr3_nt: TGTGCCACCCGACAGGGAAACATGAACACTGAAGCTTTCTTT
d_call: TRBD1; v_call: TRBV10-2; j_call: TRBJ2-7; clone_size: NA; cdr3_aa: CASDRDSDYEQYF; cdr3_nt: TGCGCCAGCGACCGGGACAGTGATTACGAGCAGTACTTC
d_call: NA; v_call: TRBV6-5; j_call: TRBJ1-1; clone_size: once; cdr3_aa: CASSSRFGGNTEAFF; cdr3_nt: TGTGCCAGCAGTTCGCGCTTCGGGGGTAACACTGAAGCTTTCTTT
d_call: TRBD1; v_call: TRBV6-7; j_call: TRBJ1-1; clone_size: NA; cdr3_aa: CASRYRDRMNTEAFF; cdr3_nt: TGTGCCAGCAGGTACCGGGACAGAATGAACACTGAAGCTTTCTTT
d_call: NA; v_call: TRBV27; j_call: TRBJ2-3; clone_size: NA; cdr3_aa: CASSPGSTGNTDTQYF; cdr3_nt: TGTGCCAGCTCCCCTGGTAGTACAGGGAACACAGATACGCAGTATTTT
d_call: TRBD2; v_call: TRBV18; j_call: TRBJ2-1; clone_size: NA; cdr3_aa: CASSPGLAYNEQFF; cdr3_nt: TGTGCCAGCTCACCGGGACTAGCCTACAATGAGCAGTTCTTC
d_call: TRBD1; v_call: TRBV11-2; j_call: TRBJ2-3; clone_size: NA; cdr3_aa: CASSPQPGTGSSTDTQYF; cdr3_nt: TGTGCCAGCAGCCCCCAACCCGGGACAGGGAGTAGCACAGATACGCAGTATTTT
d_call: TRBD2; v_call: TRBV7-2; j_call: TRBJ2-5; clone_size: NA; cdr3_aa: CASSREGSETQYF; cdr3_nt: TGTGCCAGCAGCCGGGAGGGTTCCGAGACCCAGTACTTC
d_call: TRBD2; v_call: TRBV7-2; j_call: TRBJ2-2; clone_size: NA; cdr3_aa: CASSLTSGSNTGELFF; cdr3_nt: TGTGCCAGCAGCTTGACTAGCGGATCGAACACCGGGGAGCTGTTTTTT
d_call: TRBD2; v_call: TRBV25-1; j_call: TRBJ2-3; clone_size: NA; cdr3_aa: CASSGLAGGQVDTQYF; cdr3_nt: TGTGCCAGCAGTGGACTAGCGGGGGGGCAAGTAGATACGCAGTATTTT
d_call: NA; v_call: TRBV6-5; j_call: TRBJ1-1; clone_size: once; cdr3_aa: CASSYGGEGWNTEAFF; cdr3_nt: TGTGCCAGCAGTTACGGGGGGGAGGGATGGAACACTGAAGCTTTCTTT
d_call: NA; v_call: TRBV5-4; j_call: TRBJ1-2; clone_size: NA; cdr3_aa: CASSLTGGNYGYTF; cdr3_nt: TGTGCCAGCAGCCTCACCGGGGGTAACTATGGCTACACCTTC
d_call: TRBD1; v_call: TRBV2; j_call: TRBJ1-6; clone_size: few; cdr3_aa: CASSNALTGNNSPLHF; cdr3_nt: TGTGCCAGCAGTAACGCACTGACAGGGAATAATTCACCCCTCCACTTT
d_call: TRBD1; v_call: TRBV15; j_call: TRBJ1-1; clone_size: NA; cdr3_aa: CATSRDPNRGVGNTEAFF; cdr3_nt: TGTGCCACCAGCAGAGACCCGAACAGGGGGGTCGGGAACACTGAAGCTTTCTTT
d_call: TRBD1; v_call: TRBV11-3; j_call: TRBJ1-1; clone_size: once; cdr3_aa: CASSSIWDRDTEAFF; cdr3_nt: TGTGCCAGCAGCAGCATCTGGGACAGGGACACTGAAGCTTTCTTT
d_call: TRBD1; v_call: TRBV18; j_call: TRBJ2-7; clone_size: NA; cdr3_aa: CASSLDRGYEQYF; cdr3_nt: TGTGCCAGCTCACTCGACAGGGGATACGAGCAGTACTTC
d_call: NA; v_call: TRBV6-4; j_call: TRBJ2-2; clone_size: NA; cdr3_aa: CASSKWEGAKNTGELFF; cdr3_nt: TGTGCCAGCAGTAAGTGGGAAGGGGCGAAGAACACCGGGGAGCTGTTTTTT
d_call: TRBD1; v_call: TRBV19; j_call: TRBJ1-5; clone_size: NA; cdr3_aa: CASSIDQLQGVQPQHF; cdr3_nt: TGTGCCAGTAGTATAGATCAATTACAGGGGGTTCAGCCCCAGCATTTT
d_call: TRBD1; v_call: TRBV4-3; j_call: TRBJ1-2; clone_size: once; cdr3_aa: CASSQEGQVTNYGYTF; cdr3_nt: TGCGCCAGCAGCCAAGAGGGACAGGTGACTAACTATGGCTACACCTTC
d_call: TRBD2; v_call: TRBV4-2; j_call: TRBJ2-1; clone_size: NA; cdr3_aa: CASSQGLAGEEQFF; cdr3_nt: TGTGCCAGCAGCCAAGGACTAGCGGGGGAGGAGCAGTTCTTC
d_call: TRBD2; v_call: TRBV4-2; j_call: TRBJ2-1; clone_size: NA; cdr3_aa: CASSQVGSGRADEQFF; cdr3_nt: TGTGCCAGCAGCCAAGTAGGAAGCGGGAGGGCCGATGAGCAGTTCTTC
d_call: NA; v_call: TRBV5-4; j_call: TRBJ1-1; clone_size: NA; cdr3_aa: CASTSGPQNTEAFF; cdr3_nt: TGTGCCAGCACCAGCGGGCCGCAGAACACTGAAGCTTTCTTT
d_call: NA; v_call: TRBV6-5; j_call: TRBJ1-2; clone_size: NA; cdr3_aa: CASSNSAGYTF; cdr3_nt: TGTGCCAGCAGTAACAGTGCTGGCTACACCTTC
d_call: TRBD1; v_call: TRBV5-1; j_call: TRBJ2-7; clone_size: NA; cdr3_aa: CASSSWTGASYEQYF; cdr3_nt: TGCGCCAGCAGCTCATGGACAGGGGCCTCCTACGAGCAGTACTTC